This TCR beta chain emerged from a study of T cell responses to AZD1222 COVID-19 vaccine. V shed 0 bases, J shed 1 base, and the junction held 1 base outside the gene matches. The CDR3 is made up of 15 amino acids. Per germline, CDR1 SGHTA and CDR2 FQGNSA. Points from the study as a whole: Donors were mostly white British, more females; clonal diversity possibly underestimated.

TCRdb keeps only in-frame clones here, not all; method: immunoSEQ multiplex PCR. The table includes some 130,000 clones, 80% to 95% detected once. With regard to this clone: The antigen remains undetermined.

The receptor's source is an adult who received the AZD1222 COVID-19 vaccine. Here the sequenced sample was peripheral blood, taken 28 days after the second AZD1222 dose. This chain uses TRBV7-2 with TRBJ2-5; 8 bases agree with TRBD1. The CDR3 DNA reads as TGTGCCAGCAGCTTAGCTGGGACAGGCCAAGAGACCCAGTACTTC. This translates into CASSLAGTGQETQYF. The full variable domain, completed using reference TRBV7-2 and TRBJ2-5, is GAGVSQSPSNKVTEKGKDVELRCDPISGHTALYWYRQSLGQGLEFLIYFQGNSAPDKSGLPSDRFSAERTGGSVSTLTIQRTQQEDSAVYLCASSLAGTGQETQYFGPGTRLLVL.